This TCR beta chain was documented in a study of blood T cell repertoires in COVID-19. Study information: From T cells, B-cell-depleted T cells, or PBMCs came the material, which was cDNA or gDNA.

Methods used by the authors: Reference gene primer amplification gave estimated nucleated cell counts. Some clones are missing from TCRdb's copy, which holds only in-frame ones; the method was immunoSEQ multiplex PCR. V and J calls and clone size come straight from that table; D and trimming were deduced from the DNA. The sample contains a few hundred thousand clones, approximately 90% of which appear only once. The sequence was collected from a man in his forties or fifties who had recovered from COVID-19. The sample comprised PBMCs or T cells enriched from blood (not recorded which).

The CDR3 DNA sequence: TGTGCCAGCAGGAACAGGGAAAATCAGCCCCAGCATTTT. Protein sequence: CASRNRENQPQHF. The V gene is TRBV6-5, the J gene TRBJ1-5; D is possibly TRBD1 (6 bases). The germline gives CDR1 MNHEY, CDR2 SVGAGI. Trimming shortened V by 6 bases and J by 4 bases, and 10 bases separated the two germline ends. The CDR3 covers 13 residues.